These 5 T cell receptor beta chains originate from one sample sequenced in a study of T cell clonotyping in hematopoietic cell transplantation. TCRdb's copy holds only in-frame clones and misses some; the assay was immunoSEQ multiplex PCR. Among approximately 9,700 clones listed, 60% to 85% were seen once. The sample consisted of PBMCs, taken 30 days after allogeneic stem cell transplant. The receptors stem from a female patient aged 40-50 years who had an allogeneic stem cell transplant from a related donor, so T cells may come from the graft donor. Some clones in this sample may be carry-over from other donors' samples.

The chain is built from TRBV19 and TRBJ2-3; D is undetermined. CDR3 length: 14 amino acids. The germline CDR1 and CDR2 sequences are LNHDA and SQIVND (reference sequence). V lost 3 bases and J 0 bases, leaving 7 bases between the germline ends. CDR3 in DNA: TGTGCCAGTAGTATTGACCGTAGCACAGATACGCAGTATTTT. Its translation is CASSIDRSTDTQYF.

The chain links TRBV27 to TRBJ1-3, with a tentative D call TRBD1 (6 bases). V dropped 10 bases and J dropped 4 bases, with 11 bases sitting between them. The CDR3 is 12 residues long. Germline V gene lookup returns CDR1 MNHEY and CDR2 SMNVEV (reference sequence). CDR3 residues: CATYGQGNTIYF. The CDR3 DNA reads TGTGCCACCTATGGACAGGGAAACACCATATATTTT.

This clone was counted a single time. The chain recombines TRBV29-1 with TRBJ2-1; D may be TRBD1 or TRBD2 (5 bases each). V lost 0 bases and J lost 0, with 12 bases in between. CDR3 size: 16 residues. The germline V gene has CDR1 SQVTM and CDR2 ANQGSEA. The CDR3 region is CSVEDPGTSSYNEQFF. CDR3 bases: TGCAGCGTTGAAGATCCTGGGACCAGCTCCTACAATGAGCAGTTCTTC.

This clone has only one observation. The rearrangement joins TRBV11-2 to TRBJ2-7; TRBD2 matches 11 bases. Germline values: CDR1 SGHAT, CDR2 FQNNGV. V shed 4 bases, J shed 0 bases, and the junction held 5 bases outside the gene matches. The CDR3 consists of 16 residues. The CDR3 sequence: CASSSITSGSSYEQYF. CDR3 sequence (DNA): TGTGCCAGCAGCTCAATAACTAGCGGGAGCTCCTACGAGCAGTACTTC. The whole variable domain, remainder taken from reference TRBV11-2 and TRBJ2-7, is EAGVAQSPRYKIIEKRQSVAFWCNPISGHATLYWYQQILGQGPKLLIQFQNNGVVDDSQLPKDRFSAERLKGVDSTLKIQPAKLEDSAVYLCASSSITSGSSYEQYFGPGTRLTVT.

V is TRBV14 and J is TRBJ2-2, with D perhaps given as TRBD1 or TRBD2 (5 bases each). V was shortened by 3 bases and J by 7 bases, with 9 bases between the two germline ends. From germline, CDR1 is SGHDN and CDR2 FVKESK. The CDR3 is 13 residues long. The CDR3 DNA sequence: TGTGCCAGCAGCCATCCGGGACGCGGGGAGCTGTTTTTT. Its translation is CASSHPGRGELFF.